This TCR beta chain was profiled in a study of Tregs in tolerant kidney transplant recipients. Recipients received nonmyeloablative bone marrow transplants from related graft donors, with transient mixed chimerism. Whole-study findings and limits: The most relevant donor-specific Treg TCRbeta repertoire apparently came from expansion with activated donor B cells. Some patients' samples used different primers over time, so nucleotide sequences weren't comparable.

Concerning this clone: Its antigen is currently unknown.

The method was immunoSEQ multiplex PCR; TCRdb's version includes in-frame clones alone and lacks a portion of them. The sample has 74,000 or so clones, 90% to 95% seen once. Unmatched junction bases numbered 2, after V lost 5 bases and J lost 3 bases. Germline loops: CDR1 SSHAT, CDR2 FNYEAQ (reference sequence). The CDR3 has 14 amino acids. The sample was CD4+ T cells from blood (PBMCs), taken 24 months after the transplant. The sequence came from a human patient who received a combined kidney and bone marrow transplant. Some T cells may be graft donor cells. The V gene is TRBV7-7, the J gene TRBJ2-2, with 8 nucleotides matching TRBD1. CDR3 sequence (DNA): TGTGCCAGCAGCCTGGACAGGGACACCGGGGAGCTGTTTTTT. Translated, it gives CASSLDRDTGELFF.